This entry lists 24 T cell receptor beta chains sequenced from one sample in a study of blood T cell repertoires in COVID-19. Data came from immunoSEQ multiplex PCR; TCRdb stores just in-frame clones and leaves some out. This sample has 120,000 or so clones, with roughly 80% found just once. The sequenced sample was peripheral blood. These receptors were taken from a human donor in a cohort sampled during active COVID-19.

V usage is TRBV9 and J usage is TRBJ1-2; possible D gene TRBD1, 6 bases. The CDR3 length is 15 residues. Germline lookup yields CDR1 SGDLS and CDR2 YYNGEE. CDR3 DNA sequence: TGTGCACCCCTTGAGGATTGGGGGCCTGACTATGGCTACACCTTC. It encodes CAPLEDWGPDYGYTF. The entire variable domain, with the rest obtained from reference TRBV9 and TRBJ1-2, is as follows: DSGVTQTPKHLITATGQRVTLRCSPRSGDLSVYWYQQSLDQGLQFLIQYYNGEERAKGNILERFSAQQFPDLHSELNLSSLELGDSALYFCAPLEDWGPDYGYTFGSGTRLTVV.

This clone was seen a few times. This chain connects TRBV4-3 to TRBJ1-4; 8 bases fit TRBD1. Germline loops: CDR1 LGHNA, CDR2 YSLEER. Trimming removed 3 bases from V and 5 bases from J; junction bases left unmatched: 5. The CDR3 consists of 15 residues. Written as DNA, the CDR3 is TGCGCCAGCAGCCAGGACAGGGAAACAAATGAAAAACTGTTTTTT. It yields the protein CASSQDRETNEKLFF.

For the CDR3, the DNA is TGTGCCAGTATGGGGACAGGGATTGACCCCTACAATGAGCAGTTCTTC. It encodes CASMGTGIDPYNEQFF. The V gene is TRBV19, the J gene TRBJ2-1; 9 positions match TRBD1. The CDR3 contains 16 residues. V lost 7 bases, J lost 2 bases, and 9 bases stayed unmatched. The germline V gene encodes CDR1 LNHDA and CDR2 SQIVND (reference sequence).

J is TRBJ2-2 and V is TRBV10-3; D unresolved. The CDR3 contains 17 residues. V was shortened by 0 bases and J by 6 bases, with 17 bases between the two germline ends. CDR1 and CDR2 (germline): ENHRY, SYGVKD. CDR3 region: CAISESRGQILSGELFF. The CDR3 DNA reads as TGTGCCATCAGTGAGTCAAGAGGTCAGATCCTATCCGGGGAGCTGTTTTTT.

The chain joins TRBV7-9 to TRBJ2-3; a possible D gene is TRBD1 (5 bases). Germline-derived CDR1 and CDR2 are SEHNR and FQNEAQ (reference sequence). This CDR3 has 17 amino acids. V lost 1 base to trimming and J lost 4 bases, with 18 bases between them. CDR3 DNA: TGTGCCAGCAGCTTAGGCACCTTCTCCCAACAGGCAGATACGCAGTATTTT. Its translation: CASSLGTFSQQADTQYF.

The CDR3 bases are TGTGCCAGCAGTGTACCGGGACAGGGAGGGACCCAGTACTTC. Amino acids: CASSVPGQGGTQYF. The V and J genes are TRBV2 and TRBJ2-5; 9 bases match TRBD1. Germline V gives CDR1 SNHLY, CDR2 FYNNEI. The CDR3 length is 14 residues. With V trimmed by 4 bases and J by 7 bases, 7 bases remained unmatched.

V is TRBV6-6 and J is TRBJ2-7; 8 nucleotides agree with TRBD1. CDR3 size: 16 residues. V lost 0 bases to trimming and J lost 3 bases; unmatched junction nucleotides: 7. CDR1 is MNHNY and CDR2 is SVGAGI in the germline V gene (reference sequence). This CDR3 reads CASSYSKDRGDYEQYF. The CDR3 bases are TGTGCCAGCAGTTACTCCAAAGACAGGGGAGACTACGAGCAGTACTTC.

J is TRBJ1-1 and V is TRBV6-5; 7 nucleotides match TRBD1. The CDR3 extends over 14 amino acids. V shed 6 bases, J shed 0 bases, and the junction held 4 bases outside the gene matches. The germline V gene has CDR1 MNHEY and CDR2 SVGAGI. The CDR3 nucleotides read TGTGCCAGCAGAGGACAGGTTATGAACACTGAAGCTTTCTTT. It translates to CASRGQVMNTEAFF.

The chain joins TRBV7-2 to TRBJ2-7, with 9 nucleotides matching TRBD2. Germline loops: CDR1 SGHTA, CDR2 FQGNSA. CDR3 size: 15 residues. V trimming: 5 bases; J trimming: 4 bases; junction bases outside the gene matches: 9. CDR3: CASSVRASGAYEQYF. The CDR3 DNA follows: TGTGCCAGCAGCGTTAGGGCTAGCGGGGCGTACGAGCAGTACTTC. Full variable domain (rest looked up from reference TRBV7-2 and TRBJ2-7): GAGVSQSPSNKVTEKGKDVELRCDPISGHTALYWYRQSLGQGLEFLIYFQGNSAPDKSGLPSDRFSAERTGGSVSTLTIQRTQQEDSAVYLCASSVRASGAYEQYFGPGTRLTVT.

The chain couples TRBV18 to TRBJ1-5, with 7 bases identical to TRBD1. The CDR3 has 16 residues. V was clipped by 2 bases and J by 3 bases; unmatched bases: 7. CDR1 is KGHSH, CDR2 LQKENI, per germline. CDR3 region: CASSPSQGEFNQPQHF. The DNA of the CDR3 is TGTGCCAGCTCACCATCGCAGGGGGAATTCAATCAGCCCCAGCATTTT. Combining the CDR3 with reference TRBV18 and TRBJ1-5 gives the whole variable domain NAGVMQNPRHLVRRRGQEARLRCSPMKGHSHVYWYRQLPEEGLKFMVYLQKENIIDESGMPKERFSAEFPKEGPSILRIQQVVRGDSAAYFCASSPSQGEFNQPQHFGDGTRLSIL.

This chain joins TRBV5-4 and TRBJ1-1, with D tentatively TRBD1 (6 bases). The CDR3 has 15 residues. Looked up from germline, CDR1 is SGHNT and CDR2 is YYREEE (reference sequence). The ends were cut back, 0 bases at V and 1 base at J, with 10 bases in the middle. CDR3: CASSLGVRGNTEAFF. The CDR3 region has the DNA TGTGCCAGCAGCTTGGGGGTCAGGGGGAACACTGAAGCTTTCTTT.

V gene TRBV20-1 combines with J gene TRBJ2-1, with 10 positions matching TRBD1. There are 14 residues in the CDR3. CDR1 and CDR2 from the germline V gene are DFQATT and SNEGSKA (reference sequence). The J segment lost 8 bases and the V segment lost 3 bases, leaving 7 bases of the junction unmatched. This CDR3 is CSASRDRGWDEQFF. The DNA of the CDR3 is TGCAGTGCTAGTCGGGACAGGGGATGGGATGAGCAGTTCTTC.

This rearrangement joins TRBV5-1 to TRBJ1-3; D may be TRBD1 (5 bases). The CDR3 is 12 residues long. Germline V gene data show CDR1 as SGHRS and CDR2 as YFSETQ. The germline V and J ends were trimmed by 7 bases and 0 bases, with 5 bases remaining between them. The CDR3 DNA is TGCGCCAGCCAGGGCTCTGGAAACACCATATATTTT. Translating it yields CASQGSGNTIYF.

J is TRBJ1-2 and V is TRBV20-1; D is ambiguous. Trimming took off 3 bases at V and 3 bases at J, with 17 bases between the two ends. The CDR3 runs to 15 residues. Per the germline V gene, CDR1 is DFQATT and CDR2 is SNEGSKA (reference sequence). CDR3 residues: CSASGRIRKDYGYTF. CDR3 sequence (DNA): TGCAGTGCTAGTGGCAGGATCCGCAAAGACTATGGCTACACCTTC.

The chain is built from TRBV7-2 and TRBJ1-3; perhaps TRBD1 as D (5 bases). Germline loops: CDR1 SGHTA, CDR2 FQGNSA. The germline V and J ends were trimmed by 6 bases and 9 bases, with 24 bases remaining between them. The CDR3 is 16 residues long. CDR3 sequence (DNA): TGTGCCAGCAGGTCCGGTGAGAGGCCAGGGCGCGGCACCATATATTTT. It codes for CASRSGERPGRGTIYF.

The table lists this clone with a count of one. The rearrangement uses TRBV21-1 and TRBJ1-1; no DNA check was done on the table's D call, TRBD1. TRBV21-1 is tagged as a pseudogene. The length of the CDR3 is 15 residues. The CDR3 sequence: CASRADRSLNTEAFF. The CDR3 DNA reads as TGTGCCAGCCGGGCGGACAGATCCCTAAACACTGAAGCTTTCTTT.

The CDR3 DNA sequence: TGTGCCAGCAGATTACCCCTAGCGGGGGCTGAGCAGTTCTTC. It codes for CASRLPLAGAEQFF. The chain is built from TRBV11-2 and TRBJ2-1, with 10 bases matching TRBD2. The CDR3 is made up of 14 amino acids. CDR1 SGHAT and CDR2 FQNNGV come from the germline V gene. Trimming at V came to 6 bases and at J to 9 bases, leaving 8 bases not matched to a gene. Based on the CDR3 plus reference TRBV11-2 and TRBJ2-1, the full variable domain is EAGVAQSPRYKIIEKRQSVAFWCNPISGHATLYWYQQILGQGPKLLIQFQNNGVVDDSQLPKDRFSAERLKGVDSTLKIQPAKLEDSAVYLCASRLPLAGAEQFFGPGTRLTVL.

The chain carries TRBV5-1 and TRBJ1-1, with 11 positions matching TRBD1. The CDR3 has 15 amino acids. Germline V gene sequence: CDR1 SGHRS, CDR2 YFSETQ. After removal of 4 bases from V and 6 bases from J, the junction contained 8 bases not matched to a gene. CDR3 in DNA: TGCGCCAGCAGCCGGACAGGGGGCGGAAATCCTGAAGCTTTCTTT. Protein: CASSRTGGGNPEAFF. The full variable domain, its missing parts supplied by reference TRBV5-1 and TRBJ1-1, is KAGVTQTPRYLIKTRGQQVTLSCSPISGHRSVSWYQQTPGQGLQFLFEYFSETQRNKGNFPGRFSGRQFSNSRSEMNVSTLELGDSALYLCASSRTGGGNPEAFFGQGTRLTVV.

This clone was counted only a few times. The rearrangement joins TRBV5-1 to TRBJ2-6; D not certain. CDR1 and CDR2 from the germline V gene are SGHRS and YFSETQ. The ends were cut back, 4 bases at V and 1 base at J, with 6 bases in the middle. CDR3 length equals 14 residues. This CDR3 reads CASSELSGANVLTF. The CDR3 DNA reads TGCGCCAGCAGCGAGCTTTCTGGGGCCAACGTCCTGACTTTC.

The gene calls are TRBV5-5 and TRBJ1-5; D not resolved. Germline CDR1 SGHKS, CDR2 YYEKEE (reference sequence). The CDR3 totals 15 residues. The V end lost 0 bases, the J end lost 0 bases, and 7 bases lay between the germline ends. The CDR3 reads CASSLGGDSNQPQHF. Written as DNA, the CDR3 is TGTGCCAGCAGCTTGGGCGGCGATAGCAATCAGCCCCAGCATTTT.

This clone has more than one count but fewer than ten. The chain carries TRBV24-1 and TRBJ1-2; 8 bases agree with TRBD1. This CDR3 is 14 amino acids long. V lost 4 bases, J lost 4 bases, and 4 bases stayed unmatched. From germline, CDR1 is KGHDR and CDR2 SFDVKD. The CDR3 DNA reads as TGTGCCACCAGTGACGCAGGGACAGGCTATGGCTACACCTTC. As protein: CATSDAGTGYGYTF.

This chain uses TRBV7-2 with TRBJ1-6; 8 bases fit TRBD1. Per the germline V gene, CDR1 is SGHTA and CDR2 is FQGNSA. Trimming removed 4 bases from V and 7 bases from J; junction bases left unmatched: 6. The CDR3 length is 15 residues. The CDR3 DNA reads TGTGCCAGCAGCTCCTCTCGGACAGGGAATTCACCCCTCCACTTT. Its protein product is CASSSSRTGNSPLHF.

The CDR3 sequence is CASSQGGGPYEQYF. The CDR3 DNA follows: TGTGCCAGCAGCCAGGGCGGGGGCCCCTACGAGCAGTACTTC. V gene TRBV3-1 (or the pseudogene TRBV3-2) combines with J gene TRBJ2-7, with D tentatively TRBD2 (7 bases). The CDR3 length is 14 residues. Germline-derived CDR1 and CDR2 are LGHDT and YNNKEL (reference sequence). V was trimmed by 3 bases and J by 2 bases, leaving 11 bases between them.

In this sample, this clone turned up once. This rearrangement joins TRBV2 to TRBJ1-4; 11 bases align to TRBD1. The CDR3 runs to 12 residues. The J segment lost 13 bases and the V segment lost 3 bases, leaving 1 base of the junction unmatched. The V gene's germline CDR1 is SNHLY and CDR2 FYNNEI. The CDR3 protein is CASSEGQGGLFF. CDR3 DNA sequence: TGTGCCAGCAGTGAGGGACAGGGGGGACTGTTTTTT.